This T cell receptor (beta chain) was captured in a study of early T cells in non-severe SARS-CoV-2 infection. About the study: Investigators sequenced bulk RNA drawn from unsorted whole blood, and chains remained unpaired.

The protocol attached unique molecular identifiers to individual cDNA molecules. Each CDR3 protein is one row after TCRdb ran MiXCR on the 5' RACE reads. In the table there are fewer than 70,000 distinct CDR3 sequences, around 4.2% of which are singletons. Ten or more counts support this clonotype. Its antigen is as yet unknown. There are 15 residues in the CDR3. Trimming removed 3 bases from V and 1 base from J, with 13 bases in between. Looked up from germline, CDR1 is DFQATT and CDR2 is SNEGSKA (reference sequence). Study results and caveats: VDJdb matching favored anti-spike CD8 responses, missing private and CD4 specificities.

The sample in question was whole blood, obtained at baseline. This chain uses TRBV20-1 with TRBJ2-4; D not resolved. This clonotype was obtained from an adult who was a healthcare worker with PCR-confirmed SARS-CoV-2 infection or an uninfected control (not recorded which). The donor label of this sample is uncertain. The CDR3 DNA sequence: TGCAGTGCTAGTGAAGGAAGTGGCGCCAAAAACATTCAGTACTTC. Residues: CSASEGSGAKNIQYF.